This T cell receptor beta chain was documented in a study of T cells expressing NK-cell markers. Whole-study context: Among the eight sequenced donors, seven tested HCMV-seropositive and one tested seronegative.

Germline loops: CDR1 KGHSH, CDR2 LQKENI. The CDR3 is 15 residues long. As concerns this clonotype: Its antigen is as yet unknown.

General study results and limits: The CD3+CD56-NKG2C+ fraction of several donors was likewise dominated by these clonotypes. It is unclear if expanded NKG2C-expressing clones target HCMV antigens.

Synthesis of TCR beta cDNA relied on 5'RACE template switching carrying UMIs. TCRdb re-called the 5' RACE reads and catalogs CDR3 proteins one per entry, DNA excluded. Listed are approximately 150,000 distinct CDR3 sequences; roughly 12% falls within the top ten. This chain uses TRBV18 with TRBJ2-5. The source of this sequence is a young man in good health. The sequenced sample consisted of blood T cells: a sorted CD56 or NKG2C T cell subset, CD4+ or CD8+ T cells, or bulk PBMC T cells (not recorded which). This chain's CDR3 is CASSPPHEYQETQYF.